This T cell receptor beta chain was sequenced in a study of molecular identifiers for immune sequencing clone quantification. The study's findings and limits: More than 97% of effector molecules, versus under 1% of naive-cell molecules, belonged to clones above 20 RNA copies.

V was cut by 0 bases and J by 11 bases, with 15 bases left in between. Germline V lookup: CDR1 SGDLS, CDR2 YYNGEE. The CDR3 has 14 residues. Details on this clonotype: Its antigen is unknown.

Bulk TCR library preparation followed previously described methods with listed TCR primers. TCRdb re-called the PCR reads through MiXCR, storing one row per CDR3 protein. The table records around 470,000 distinct CDR3 sequences, under 30% of them present only once. This chain links TRBV9 with TRBJ2-1, with D hard to call. The specimen sequenced was naive CD8+ T cells from blood, with Jurkat cell RNA spiked in. Subset of the sample: FACS-sorted CD8+CD4-CCR7+CD45RA+ naive T cells. The source of this sequence is a human donor in good health. Some libraries in this study had Jurkat cell RNA spiked in. In nucleotides, the CDR3 is TGTGCCAGCAGCGTAGTGGCAGACGGCAAGAAGCAGTTCTTC. As protein: CASSVVADGKKQFF.